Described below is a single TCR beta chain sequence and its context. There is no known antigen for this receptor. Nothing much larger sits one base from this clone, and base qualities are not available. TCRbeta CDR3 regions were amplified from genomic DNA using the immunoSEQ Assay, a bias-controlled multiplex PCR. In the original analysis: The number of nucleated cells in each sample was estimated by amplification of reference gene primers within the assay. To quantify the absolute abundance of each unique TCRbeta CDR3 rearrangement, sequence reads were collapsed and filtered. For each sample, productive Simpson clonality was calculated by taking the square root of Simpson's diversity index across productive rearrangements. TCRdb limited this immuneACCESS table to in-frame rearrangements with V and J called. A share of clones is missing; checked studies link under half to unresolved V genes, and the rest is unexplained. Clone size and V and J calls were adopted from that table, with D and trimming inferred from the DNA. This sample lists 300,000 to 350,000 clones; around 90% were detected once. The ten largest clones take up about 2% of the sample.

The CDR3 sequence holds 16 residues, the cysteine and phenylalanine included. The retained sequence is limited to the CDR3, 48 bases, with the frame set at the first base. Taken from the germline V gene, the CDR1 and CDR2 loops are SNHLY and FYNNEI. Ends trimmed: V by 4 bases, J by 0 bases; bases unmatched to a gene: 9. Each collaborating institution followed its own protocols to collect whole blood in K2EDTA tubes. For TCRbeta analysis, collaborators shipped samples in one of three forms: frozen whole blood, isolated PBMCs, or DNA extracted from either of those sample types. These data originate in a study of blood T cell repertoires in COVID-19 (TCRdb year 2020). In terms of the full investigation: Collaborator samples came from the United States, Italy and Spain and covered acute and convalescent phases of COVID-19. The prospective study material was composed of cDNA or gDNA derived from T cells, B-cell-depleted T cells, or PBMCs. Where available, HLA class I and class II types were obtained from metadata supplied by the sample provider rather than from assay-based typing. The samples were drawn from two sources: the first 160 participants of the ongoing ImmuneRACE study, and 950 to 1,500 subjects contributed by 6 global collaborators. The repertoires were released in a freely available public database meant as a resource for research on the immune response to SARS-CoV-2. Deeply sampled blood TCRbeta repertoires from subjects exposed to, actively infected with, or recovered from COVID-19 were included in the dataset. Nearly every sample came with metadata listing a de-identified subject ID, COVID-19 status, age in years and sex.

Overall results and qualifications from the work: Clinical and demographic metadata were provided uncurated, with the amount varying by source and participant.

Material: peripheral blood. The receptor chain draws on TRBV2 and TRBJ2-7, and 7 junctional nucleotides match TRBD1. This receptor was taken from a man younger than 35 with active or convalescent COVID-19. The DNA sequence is TGTGCCAGCAGTGGACCGGCGGCAGGGGGCTCCTACGAGCAGTACTTC. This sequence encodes CASSGPAAGGSYEQYF.